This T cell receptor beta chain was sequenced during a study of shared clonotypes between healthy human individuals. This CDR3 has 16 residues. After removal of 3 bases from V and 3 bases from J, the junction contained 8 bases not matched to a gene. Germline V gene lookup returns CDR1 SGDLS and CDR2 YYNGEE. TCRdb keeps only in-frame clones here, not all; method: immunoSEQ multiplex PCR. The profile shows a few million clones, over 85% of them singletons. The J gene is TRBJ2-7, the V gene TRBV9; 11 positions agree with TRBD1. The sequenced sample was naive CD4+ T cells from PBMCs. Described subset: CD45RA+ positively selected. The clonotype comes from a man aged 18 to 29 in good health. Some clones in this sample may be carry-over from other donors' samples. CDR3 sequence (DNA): TGTGCCAGCAGCGAAGGGGGACAGGGGGTCTACTACGAGCAGTACTTC. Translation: CASSEGGQGVYYEQYF.